The clone carrying this T cell receptor (beta chain) was recorded many times. Its antigen remains unknown. The germline V gene encodes CDR1 GTSNPN and CDR2 SVGIG (reference sequence). CDR3 length equals 14 residues. Trimming pared 2 bases from V and 4 bases from J, leaving 15 bases between. This entry belongs to a study of T cells in Graves' hyperthyroidism and ophthalmopathy. Findings of the study overall: Blood also showed most of the thyroid clonotypes that were expanded above 0.001. Ophthalmopathy was distinguished from stable hyperthyroidism by 13 V-J signatures. Prediction of ophthalmopathy progression came a median approximately 6.5 months pre-onset.

Amplification of TCR beta CDR3 regions was performed using RNA transcripts as template. HTBI primers were used for first-round RT-PCR of the TCR CDR3. TCRdb passed the multiplex PCR reads through MiXCR, listing each CDR3 protein once. The sample holds about 600,000 distinct CDR3 sequences, roughly 15% seen once. Material for sequencing was blood. V gene TRBV30 combines with J gene TRBJ2-7, with D tentatively TRBD2 (7 bases). This TCR derives from a woman between 50 and 59 years old with Graves' ophthalmopathy. The CDR3 reads CAWSTGRGRYEQYF. CDR3 DNA sequence: TGTGCCTGGAGTACAGGGAGGGGGAGGTACGAGCAGTACTTC.